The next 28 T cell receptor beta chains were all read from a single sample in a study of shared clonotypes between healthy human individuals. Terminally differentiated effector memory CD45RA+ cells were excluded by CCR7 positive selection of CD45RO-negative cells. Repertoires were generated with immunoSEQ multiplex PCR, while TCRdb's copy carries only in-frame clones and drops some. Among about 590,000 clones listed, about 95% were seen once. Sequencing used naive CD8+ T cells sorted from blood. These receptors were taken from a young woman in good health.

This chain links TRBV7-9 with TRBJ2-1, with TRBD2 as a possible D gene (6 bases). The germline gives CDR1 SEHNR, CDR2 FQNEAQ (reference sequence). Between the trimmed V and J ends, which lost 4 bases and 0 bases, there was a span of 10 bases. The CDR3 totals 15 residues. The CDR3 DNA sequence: TGTGCCAGCAGCTCCCCCGGGAGCTCCTACAATGAGCAGTTCTTC. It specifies CASSSPGSSYNEQFF.

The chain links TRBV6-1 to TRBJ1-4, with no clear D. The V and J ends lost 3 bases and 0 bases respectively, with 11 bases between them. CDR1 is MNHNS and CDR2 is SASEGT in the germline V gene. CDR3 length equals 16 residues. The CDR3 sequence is CASSDRTKATNEKLFF. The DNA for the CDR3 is TGTGCCAGCAGTGATAGGACGAAGGCAACTAATGAAAAACTGTTTTTT.

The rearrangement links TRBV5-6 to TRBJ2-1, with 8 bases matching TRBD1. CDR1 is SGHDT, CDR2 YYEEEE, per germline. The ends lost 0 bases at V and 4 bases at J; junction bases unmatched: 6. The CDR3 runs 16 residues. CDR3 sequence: CASSLELDRAYNEQFF. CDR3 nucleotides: TGTGCCAGCAGCTTGGAATTGGACAGGGCGTACAATGAGCAGTTCTTC.

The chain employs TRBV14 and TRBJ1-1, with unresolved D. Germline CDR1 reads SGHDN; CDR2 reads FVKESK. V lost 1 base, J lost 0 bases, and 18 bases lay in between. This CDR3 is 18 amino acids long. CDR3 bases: TGTGCCAGCAGCCAAGTGACGCACCCGAAACCTATGAACACTGAAGCTTTCTTT. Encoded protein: CASSQVTHPKPMNTEAFF.

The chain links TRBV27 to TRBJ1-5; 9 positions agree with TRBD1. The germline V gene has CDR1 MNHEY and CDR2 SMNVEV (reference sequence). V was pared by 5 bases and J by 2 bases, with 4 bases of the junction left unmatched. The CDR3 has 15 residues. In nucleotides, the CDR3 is TGTGCCAGCAGTACAGGGGGCGAAGGCAATCAGCCCCAGCATTTT. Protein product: CASSTGGEGNQPQHF.

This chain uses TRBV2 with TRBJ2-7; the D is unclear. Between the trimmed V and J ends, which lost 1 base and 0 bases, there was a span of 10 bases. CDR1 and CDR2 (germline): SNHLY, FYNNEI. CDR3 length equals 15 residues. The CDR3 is CASSEVDLSSYEQYF. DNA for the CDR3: TGTGCCAGCAGTGAAGTAGACCTCAGCTCCTACGAGCAGTACTTC.

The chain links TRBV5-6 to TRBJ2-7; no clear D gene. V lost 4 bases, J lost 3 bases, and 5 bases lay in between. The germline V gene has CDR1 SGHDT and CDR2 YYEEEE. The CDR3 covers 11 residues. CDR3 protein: CASSANYEQYF. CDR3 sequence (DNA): TGTGCCAGCAGCGCCAACTACGAGCAGTACTTC. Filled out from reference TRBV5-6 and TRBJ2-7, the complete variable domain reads DAGVTQSPTHLIKTRGQQVTLRCSPKSGHDTVSWYQQALGQGPQFIFQYYEEEERQRGNFPDRFSGHQFPNYSSELNVNALLLGDSALYLCASSANYEQYFGPGTRLTVT.

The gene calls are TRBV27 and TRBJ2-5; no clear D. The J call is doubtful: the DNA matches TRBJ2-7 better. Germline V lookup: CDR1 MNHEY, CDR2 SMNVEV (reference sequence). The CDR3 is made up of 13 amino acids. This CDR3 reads CASSLGLSYEQYF. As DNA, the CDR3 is TGTGCCAGCAGTTTGGGCCTTTCCTACGAGCAGTACTTC.

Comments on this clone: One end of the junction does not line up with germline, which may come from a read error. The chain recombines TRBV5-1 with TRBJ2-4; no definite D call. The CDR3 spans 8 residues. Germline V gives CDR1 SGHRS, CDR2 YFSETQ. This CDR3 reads CASTMGNF. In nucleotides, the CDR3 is TGCGCCAGCACTATGGGGAACTTC.

CDR3 sequence (DNA): TGTGCCAGCAGCCCGGGACAGGGTCGAGGCACTGAAGCTTTCTTT. It is translated as CASSPGQGRGTEAFF. J is TRBJ1-1 and V is TRBV13, with 9 bases lining up with TRBD1. V gave up 5 bases and J gave up 4 bases; unmatched junction bases: 8. CDR1 and CDR2 from the germline V gene are PRHDT and FYEKMQ (reference sequence). This CDR3 is built from 15 residues.

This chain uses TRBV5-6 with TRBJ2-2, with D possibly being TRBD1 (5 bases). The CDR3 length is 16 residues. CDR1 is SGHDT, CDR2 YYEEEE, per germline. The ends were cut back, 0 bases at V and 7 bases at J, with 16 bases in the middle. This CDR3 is CASSLAGSVYGGELFF. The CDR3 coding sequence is TGTGCCAGCAGCTTGGCAGGGTCCGTGTACGGCGGGGAGCTGTTTTTT.

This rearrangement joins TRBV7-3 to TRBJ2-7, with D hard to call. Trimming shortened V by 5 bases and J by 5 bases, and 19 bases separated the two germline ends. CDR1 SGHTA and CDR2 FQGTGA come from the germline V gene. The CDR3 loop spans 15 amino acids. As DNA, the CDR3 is TGTGCCAGCAGCCATGATATTGGACCCCAAGACGAGCAGTACTTC. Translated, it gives CASSHDIGPQDEQYF.

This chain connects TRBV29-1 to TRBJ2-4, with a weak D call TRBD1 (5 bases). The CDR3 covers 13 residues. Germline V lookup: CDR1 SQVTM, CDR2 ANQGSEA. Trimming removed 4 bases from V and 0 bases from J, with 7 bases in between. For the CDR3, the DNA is TGCAGCGTTGCAGGGATAGCCAAAAACATTCAGTACTTC. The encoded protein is CSVAGIAKNIQYF. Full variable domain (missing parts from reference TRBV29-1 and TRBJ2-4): SAVISQKPSRDICQRGTSLTIQCQVDSQVTMMFWYRQQPGQSLTLIATANQGSEATYESGFVIDKFPISRPNLTFSTLTVSNMSPEDSSIYLCSVAGIAKNIQYFGAGTRLSVL.

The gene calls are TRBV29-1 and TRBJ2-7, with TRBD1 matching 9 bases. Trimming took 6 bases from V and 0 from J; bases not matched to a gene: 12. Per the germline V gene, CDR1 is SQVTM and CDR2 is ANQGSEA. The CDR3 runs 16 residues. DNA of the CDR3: TGCAGCGTCACAAGACAGGGGGATCTGCACTCCTACGAGCAGTACTTC. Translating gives CSVTRQGDLHSYEQYF.

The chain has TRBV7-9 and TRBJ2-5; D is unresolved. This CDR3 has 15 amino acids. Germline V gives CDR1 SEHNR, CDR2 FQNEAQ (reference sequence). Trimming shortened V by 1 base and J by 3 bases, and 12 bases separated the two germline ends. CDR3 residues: CASSLVSAQKETQYF. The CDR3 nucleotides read TGTGCCAGCAGCTTAGTATCGGCTCAGAAAGAGACCCAGTACTTC.

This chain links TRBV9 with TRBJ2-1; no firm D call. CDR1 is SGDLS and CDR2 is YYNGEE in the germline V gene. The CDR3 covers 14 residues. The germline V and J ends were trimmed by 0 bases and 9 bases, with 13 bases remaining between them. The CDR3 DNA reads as TGTGCCAGCAGCGTAGCGGCTATGAGAGGTGAGCAGTTCTTC. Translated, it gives CASSVAAMRGEQFF. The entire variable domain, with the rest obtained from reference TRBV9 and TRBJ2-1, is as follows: DSGVTQTPKHLITATGQRVTLRCSPRSGDLSVYWYQQSLDQGLQFLIQYYNGEERAKGNILERFSAQQFPDLHSELNLSSLELGDSALYFCASSVAAMRGEQFFGPGTRLTVL.

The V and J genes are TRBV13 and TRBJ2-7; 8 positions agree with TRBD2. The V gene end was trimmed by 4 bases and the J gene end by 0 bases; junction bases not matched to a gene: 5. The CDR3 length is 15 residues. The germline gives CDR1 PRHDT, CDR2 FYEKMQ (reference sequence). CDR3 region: CASSSHREGSYEQYF. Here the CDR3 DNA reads TGTGCCAGCAGCTCCCACCGGGAGGGCTCCTACGAGCAGTACTTC.

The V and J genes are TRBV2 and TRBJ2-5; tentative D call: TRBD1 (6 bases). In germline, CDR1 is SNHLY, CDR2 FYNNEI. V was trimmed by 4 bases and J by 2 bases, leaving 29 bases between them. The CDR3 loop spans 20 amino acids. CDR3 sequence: CASSGGQEQGTERGQETQYF. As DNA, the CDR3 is TGTGCCAGCAGTGGGGGGCAAGAACAGGGAACGGAACGGGGACAAGAGACCCAGTACTTC.

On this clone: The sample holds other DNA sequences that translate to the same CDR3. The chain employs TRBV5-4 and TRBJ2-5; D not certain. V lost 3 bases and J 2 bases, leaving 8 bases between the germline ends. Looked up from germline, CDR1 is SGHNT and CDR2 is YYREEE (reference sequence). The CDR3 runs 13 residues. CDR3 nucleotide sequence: TGTGCCAGCAGCTCGGAAAGTCAAGAGACCCAGTACTTC. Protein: CASSSESQETQYF.

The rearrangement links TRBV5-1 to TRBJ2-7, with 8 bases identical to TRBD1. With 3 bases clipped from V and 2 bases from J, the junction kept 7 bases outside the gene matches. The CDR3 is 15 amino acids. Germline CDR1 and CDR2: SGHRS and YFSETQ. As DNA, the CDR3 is TGCGCCAGCAGCTCCAGCGGACAGGGTACCTACGAGCAGTACTTC. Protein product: CASSSSGQGTYEQYF.

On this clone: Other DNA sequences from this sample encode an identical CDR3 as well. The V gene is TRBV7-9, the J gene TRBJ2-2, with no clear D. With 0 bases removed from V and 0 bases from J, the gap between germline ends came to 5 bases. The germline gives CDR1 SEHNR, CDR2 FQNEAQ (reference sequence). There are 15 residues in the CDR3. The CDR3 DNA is TGTGCCAGCAGCTTAGCGGGTGCGAACACCGGGGAGCTGTTTTTT. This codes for CASSLAGANTGELFF.

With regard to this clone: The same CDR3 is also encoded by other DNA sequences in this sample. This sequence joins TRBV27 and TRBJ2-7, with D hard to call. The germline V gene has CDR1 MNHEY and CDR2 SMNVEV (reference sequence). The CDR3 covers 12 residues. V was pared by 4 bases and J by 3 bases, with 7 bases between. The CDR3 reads CASSSNSYEQYF. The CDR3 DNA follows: TGTGCCAGCAGTTCGAACAGCTACGAGCAGTACTTC.

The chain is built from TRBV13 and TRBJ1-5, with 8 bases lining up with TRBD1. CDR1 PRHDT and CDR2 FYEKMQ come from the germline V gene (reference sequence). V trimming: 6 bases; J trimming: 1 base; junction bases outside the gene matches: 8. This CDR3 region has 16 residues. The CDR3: CASSRAGGRSNQPQHF. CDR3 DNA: TGTGCCAGCAGTCGGGCAGGGGGCAGGAGCAATCAGCCCCAGCATTTT. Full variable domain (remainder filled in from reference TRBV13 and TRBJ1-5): AAGVIQSPRHLIKEKRETATLKCYPIPRHDTVYWYQQGPGQDPQFLISFYEKMQSDKGSIPDRFSAQQFSDYHSELNMSSLELGDSALYFCASSRAGGRSNQPQHFGDGTRLSIL.

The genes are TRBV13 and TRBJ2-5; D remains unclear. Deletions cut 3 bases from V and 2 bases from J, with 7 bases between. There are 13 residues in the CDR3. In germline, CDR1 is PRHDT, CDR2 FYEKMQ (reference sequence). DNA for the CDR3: TGTGCCAGCAGCTTCGGGTATCAAGAGACCCAGTACTTC. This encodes CASSFGYQETQYF.

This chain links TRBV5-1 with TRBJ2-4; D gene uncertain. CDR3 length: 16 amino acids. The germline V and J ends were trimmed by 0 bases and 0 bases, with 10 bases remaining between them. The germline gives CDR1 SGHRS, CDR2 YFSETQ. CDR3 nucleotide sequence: TGCGCCAGCAGCTTGGGGGCCGTACTAGCCAAAAACATTCAGTACTTC. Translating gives CASSLGAVLAKNIQYF.

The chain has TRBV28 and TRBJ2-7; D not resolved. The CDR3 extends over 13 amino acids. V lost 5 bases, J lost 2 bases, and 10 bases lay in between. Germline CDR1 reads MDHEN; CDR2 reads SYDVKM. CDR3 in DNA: TGTGCCAGCAGTGTCCCGGCAACCTACGAGCAGTACTTC. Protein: CASSVPATYEQYF.

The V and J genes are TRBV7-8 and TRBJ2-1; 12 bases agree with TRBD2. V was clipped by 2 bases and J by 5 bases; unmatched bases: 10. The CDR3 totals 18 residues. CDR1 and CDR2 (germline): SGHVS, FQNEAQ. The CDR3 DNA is TGTGCCAGCAGCTTAAGGTGGGCCGGACTAGCGGGGAACAATGAGCAGTTCTTC. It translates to CASSLRWAGLAGNNEQFF.

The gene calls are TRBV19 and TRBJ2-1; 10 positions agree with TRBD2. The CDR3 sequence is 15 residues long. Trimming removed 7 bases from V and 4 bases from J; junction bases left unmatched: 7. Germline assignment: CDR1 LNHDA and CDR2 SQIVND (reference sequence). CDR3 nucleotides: TGTGCCAGTACGTTCACTAGCGGGGTATACAATGAGCAGTTCTTC. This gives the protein CASTFTSGVYNEQFF.